Listed below are T cell receptor beta chains from one sample, sequenced in a study of shared clonotypes between healthy human individuals. Only in-frame clones appear in the TCRdb table, and some are missing; sequencing was by immunoSEQ multiplex PCR. The sample carries millions of clones, 90% to 95% recorded once. Source material: naive CD4+ T cells sorted from blood. Receptor source: a man in his late teens or twenties in good health. Both conserved end residues are part of each CDR3. Each record gives: D gene, V gene, clone size, J gene, CDR3 DNA, CDR3 protein. D genes are given only for firm matches. Rows give clone size only sometimes, using once, few, many, or a class for an expanded clone.

d_gene: NA; v_gene: TRBV19; abundance: NA; j_gene: TRBJ1-5; CDR3nt: TGTGCCAGTAGCACTACCAGGGAGAGGGGCAATCAGCCCCAGCATTTT; CDR3aa: CASSTTRERGNQPQHF
d_gene: NA; v_gene: TRBV7-9; abundance: few; j_gene: TRBJ1-2; CDR3nt: TGTGCCAGCAGCCCATCAGGGGCGAACTATGGCTACACCTTC; CDR3aa: CASSPSGANYGYTF
d_gene: TRBD2; v_gene: TRBV30; abundance: NA; j_gene: TRBJ2-7; CDR3nt: TGTGCCTGGACCCTCTACCGGACTAGCGGGAGGTCTACTACCTACGAGCAGTACTTC; CDR3aa: CAWTLYRTSGRSTTYEQYF
d_gene: TRBD2; v_gene: TRBV9; abundance: NA; j_gene: TRBJ2-1; CDR3nt: TGTGCCAGCAGCGTAGTAGGGAGCGGGGGGACCTCCTACAATGAGCAGTTCTTC; CDR3aa: CASSVVGSGGTSYNEQFF
d_gene: NA; v_gene: TRBV7-2; abundance: NA; j_gene: TRBJ2-7; CDR3nt: TGTGCCAGCAGCTTTGCGGCAGGGATCAACGAGCAGTACTTC; CDR3aa: CASSFAAGINEQYF
d_gene: NA; v_gene: TRBV7-6; abundance: NA; j_gene: TRBJ1-1; CDR3nt: TGTGCCAGCAGCCCCCAACAGGGACCCTACACTGAAGCTTTCTTT; CDR3aa: CASSPQQGPYTEAFF
d_gene: TRBD1; v_gene: TRBV7-6; abundance: NA; j_gene: TRBJ1-2; CDR3nt: TGTGCCAGCAGCACTCGACAGGGTAATGGCTACACCTTC; CDR3aa: CASSTRQGNGYTF
d_gene: TRBD2; v_gene: TRBV5-1; abundance: NA; j_gene: TRBJ2-2; CDR3nt: TGCGCCAGCAGGGAGCGGGACGCCGGGGAGCTGTTTTTT; CDR3aa: CASRERDAGELFF
d_gene: NA; v_gene: TRBV21-1; abundance: NA; j_gene: TRBJ2-1; CDR3nt: TGTGCCAGCAGCACAAAGCGGCGTTGCGTTTCGAATGAGCAGTTCTTC; CDR3aa: CASSTKRRCVSNEQFF
d_gene: NA; v_gene: TRBV28; abundance: NA; j_gene: TRBJ2-7; CDR3nt: TGTGCCAGCAGTTCTTCAGGGGGGTCCTACGAGCAGTACTTC; CDR3aa: CASSSSGGSYEQYF
d_gene: TRBD1; v_gene: TRBV11-2; abundance: few; j_gene: TRBJ1-1; CDR3nt: TGTGCCAGCAGCTCCCCGGACAGGGGAGACACTGAAGCTTTCTTT; CDR3aa: CASSSPDRGDTEAFF
d_gene: NA; v_gene: TRBV30; abundance: few; j_gene: TRBJ1-1; CDR3nt: TGTGCCTGGAGTGTACAGGATGAAGCTTTCTTT; CDR3aa: CAWSVQDEAFF
d_gene: TRBD2; v_gene: TRBV18; abundance: NA; j_gene: TRBJ2-1; CDR3nt: TGTGCCAGCTCACCGGCAGGGCGGGAGGGCTCCTACAATGAGCAGTTCTTC; CDR3aa: CASSPAGREGSYNEQFF
d_gene: NA; v_gene: TRBV19; abundance: NA; j_gene: TRBJ2-7; CDR3nt: TGTGCCAGTAGTACCCCAGGGGACCCCCCCTACGAGCAGTACTTC; CDR3aa: CASSTPGDPPYEQYF
d_gene: NA; v_gene: TRBV11-1; abundance: NA; j_gene: TRBJ2-5; CDR3nt: TGTGCCAGCAGTACGACGCCGATGAGGGAGACCCAGTACTTC; CDR3aa: CASSTTPMRETQYF
d_gene: TRBD2; v_gene: TRBV28; abundance: NA; j_gene: TRBJ2-7; CDR3nt: TGTGCCAGCAGTTTGGCGGGAGGTTCCTACGAGCAGTACTTC; CDR3aa: CASSLAGGSYEQYF
d_gene: NA; v_gene: TRBV6-1; abundance: NA; j_gene: TRBJ2-3; CDR3nt: TGTGCCAGCAGTGATCCGTGGCTCACAGATACGCAGTATTTT; CDR3aa: CASSDPWLTDTQYF
d_gene: NA; v_gene: TRBV6-6; abundance: NA; j_gene: TRBJ2-3; CDR3nt: TGTGCCAGCACCTACCCAACAGATACGCAGTATTTT; CDR3aa: CASTYPTDTQYF
d_gene: NA; v_gene: TRBV4-1; abundance: NA; j_gene: TRBJ1-2; CDR3nt: TGCGCCAGCAGCGAGGACGGGCTCTATGGCTACACCTTC; CDR3aa: CASSEDGLYGYTF
d_gene: NA; v_gene: TRBV21-1; abundance: NA; j_gene: TRBJ2-7; CDR3nt: TGTGCCAGCAGCAAAACTGGACGGCGAGGCGCCTACGAGCAGTACTTC; CDR3aa: CASSKTGRRGAYEQYF
d_gene: NA; v_gene: TRBV7-9; abundance: few; j_gene: TRBJ1-1; CDR3nt: TGTGCCAGCAGCCCAGGGGAGACTGAAGCTTTCTTT; CDR3aa: CASSPGETEAFF
d_gene: NA; v_gene: TRBV6-1; abundance: NA; j_gene: TRBJ2-1; CDR3nt: TGTGCCAGCAGTTCCTGGGGGATCTACAATGAGCAGTTCTTC; CDR3aa: CASSSWGIYNEQFF